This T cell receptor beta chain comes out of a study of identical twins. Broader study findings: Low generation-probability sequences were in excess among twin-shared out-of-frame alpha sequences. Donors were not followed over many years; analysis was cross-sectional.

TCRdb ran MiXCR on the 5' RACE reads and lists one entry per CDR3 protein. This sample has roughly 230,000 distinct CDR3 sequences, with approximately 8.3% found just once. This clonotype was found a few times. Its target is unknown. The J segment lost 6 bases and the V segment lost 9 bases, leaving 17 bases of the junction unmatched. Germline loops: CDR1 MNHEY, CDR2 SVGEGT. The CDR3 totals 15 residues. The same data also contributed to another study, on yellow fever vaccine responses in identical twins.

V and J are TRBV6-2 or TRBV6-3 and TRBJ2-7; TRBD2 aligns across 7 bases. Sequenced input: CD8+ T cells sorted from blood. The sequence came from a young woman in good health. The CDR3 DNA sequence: TGTGCCAGTACTGGGTCGGCGGGAGTAATTGGCGAGCAGTACTTC. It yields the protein CASTGSAGVIGEQYF.